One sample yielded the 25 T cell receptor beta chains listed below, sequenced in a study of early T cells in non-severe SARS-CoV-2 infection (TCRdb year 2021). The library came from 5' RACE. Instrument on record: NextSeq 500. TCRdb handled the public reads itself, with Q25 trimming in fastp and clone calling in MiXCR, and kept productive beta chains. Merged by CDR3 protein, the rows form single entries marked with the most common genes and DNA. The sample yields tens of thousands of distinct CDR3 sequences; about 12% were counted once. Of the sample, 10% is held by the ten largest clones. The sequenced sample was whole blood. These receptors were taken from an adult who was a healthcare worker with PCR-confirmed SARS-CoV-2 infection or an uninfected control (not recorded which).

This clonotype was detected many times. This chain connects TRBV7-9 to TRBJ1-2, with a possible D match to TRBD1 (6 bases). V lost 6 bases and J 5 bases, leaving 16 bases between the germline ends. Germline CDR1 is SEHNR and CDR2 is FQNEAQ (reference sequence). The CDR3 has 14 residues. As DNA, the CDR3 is TGTGCCAGCAGTCCGGGTCAGGGGAGATATGGCTACACCTTC. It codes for CASSPGQGRYGYTF.

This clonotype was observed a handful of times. CDR3 amino acids: CASSHEVGTQYF. The CDR3 nucleotides read TGTGCCAGCAGCCATGAGGTCGGGACCCAGTACTTC. V and J are TRBV7-8 and TRBJ2-5; D is undetermined. V lost 5 bases and J lost 7, with 11 bases in between. The CDR3 has 12 residues. Per the germline V gene, CDR1 is SGHVS and CDR2 is FQNEAQ.

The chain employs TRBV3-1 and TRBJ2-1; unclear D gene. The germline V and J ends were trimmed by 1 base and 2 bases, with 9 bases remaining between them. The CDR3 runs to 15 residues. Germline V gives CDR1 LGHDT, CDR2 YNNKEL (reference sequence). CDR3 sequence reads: CASSQVLTAYNEQFF. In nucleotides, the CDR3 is TGTGCCAGCAGCCAAGTGTTAACAGCCTACAATGAGCAGTTCTTC.

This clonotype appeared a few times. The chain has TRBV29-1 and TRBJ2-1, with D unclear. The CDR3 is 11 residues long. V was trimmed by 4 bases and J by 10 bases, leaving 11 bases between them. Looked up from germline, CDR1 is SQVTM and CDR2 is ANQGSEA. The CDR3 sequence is CSVVGSWEQFF. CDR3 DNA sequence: TGCAGCGTTGTAGGGTCCTGGGAGCAGTTCTTC.

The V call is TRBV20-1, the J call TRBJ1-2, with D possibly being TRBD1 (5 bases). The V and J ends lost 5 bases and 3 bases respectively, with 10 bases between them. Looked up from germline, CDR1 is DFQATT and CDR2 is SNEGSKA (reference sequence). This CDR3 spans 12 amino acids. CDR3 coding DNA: TGCAGTGCTCCGACAGAGGACTATGGCTACACCTTC. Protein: CSAPTEDYGYTF.

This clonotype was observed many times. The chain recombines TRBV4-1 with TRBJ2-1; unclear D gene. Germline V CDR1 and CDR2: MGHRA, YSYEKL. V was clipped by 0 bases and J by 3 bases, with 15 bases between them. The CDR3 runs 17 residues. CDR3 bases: TGCGCCAGCAGCCAAGAGGGTCGGACGAGACTCTACAATGAGCAGTTCTTC. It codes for CASSQEGRTRLYNEQFF.

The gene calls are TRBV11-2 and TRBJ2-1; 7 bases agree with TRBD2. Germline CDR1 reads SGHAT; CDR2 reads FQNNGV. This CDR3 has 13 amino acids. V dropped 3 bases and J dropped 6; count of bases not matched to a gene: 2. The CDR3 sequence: CASSFPGGNEQFF. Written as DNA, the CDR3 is TGTGCCAGCAGCTTCCCGGGGGGCAATGAGCAGTTCTTC.

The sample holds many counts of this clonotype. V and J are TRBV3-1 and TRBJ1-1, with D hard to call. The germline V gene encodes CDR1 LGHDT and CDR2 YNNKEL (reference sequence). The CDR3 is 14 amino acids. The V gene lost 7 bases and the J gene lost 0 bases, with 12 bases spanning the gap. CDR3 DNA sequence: TGTGCCAGCAATTTAGGAGGTATGAACACTGAAGCTTTCTTT. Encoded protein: CASNLGGMNTEAFF.

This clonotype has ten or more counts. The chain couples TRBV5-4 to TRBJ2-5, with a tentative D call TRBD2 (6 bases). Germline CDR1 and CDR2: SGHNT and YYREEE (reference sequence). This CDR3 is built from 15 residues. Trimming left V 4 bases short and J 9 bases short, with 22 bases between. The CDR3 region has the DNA TGTGCCAGCAGCGCCGAAGGGACTTCGCTTGTGGCCCAGTACTTC. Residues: CASSAEGTSLVAQYF.

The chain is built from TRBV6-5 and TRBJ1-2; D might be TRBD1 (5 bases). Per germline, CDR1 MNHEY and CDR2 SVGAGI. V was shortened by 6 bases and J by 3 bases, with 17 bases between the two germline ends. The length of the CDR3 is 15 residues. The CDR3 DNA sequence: TGTGCCAGCAGCCCTATGGGGGTATTCCACTATGGCTACACCTTC. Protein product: CASSPMGVFHYGYTF.

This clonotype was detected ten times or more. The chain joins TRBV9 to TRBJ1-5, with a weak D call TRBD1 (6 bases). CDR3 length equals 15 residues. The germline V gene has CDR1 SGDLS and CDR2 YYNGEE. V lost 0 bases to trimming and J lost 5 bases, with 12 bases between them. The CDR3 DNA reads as TGTGCCAGCAGCGTAGAGGACAGCCCGGATCAGCCCCAGCATTTT. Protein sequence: CASSVEDSPDQPQHF.

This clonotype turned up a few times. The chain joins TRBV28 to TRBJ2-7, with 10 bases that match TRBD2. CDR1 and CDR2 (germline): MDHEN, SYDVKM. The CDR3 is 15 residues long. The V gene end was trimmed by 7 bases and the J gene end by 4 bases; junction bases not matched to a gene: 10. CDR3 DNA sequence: TGTGCCAGCAACTCTCCCGGGACTAGCGAATACGAGCAGTACTTC. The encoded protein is CASNSPGTSEYEQYF.

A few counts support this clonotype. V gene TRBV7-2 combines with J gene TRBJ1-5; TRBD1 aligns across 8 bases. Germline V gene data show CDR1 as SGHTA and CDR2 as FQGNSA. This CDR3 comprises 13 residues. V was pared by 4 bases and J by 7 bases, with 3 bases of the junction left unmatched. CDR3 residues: CASSSGTGQPQHF. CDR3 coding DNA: TGTGCCAGCAGCTCGGGGACAGGCCAGCCCCAGCATTTT.

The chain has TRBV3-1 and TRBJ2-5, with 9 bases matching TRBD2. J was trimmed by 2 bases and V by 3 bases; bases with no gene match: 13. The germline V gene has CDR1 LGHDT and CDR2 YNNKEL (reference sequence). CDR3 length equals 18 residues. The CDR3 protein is CASSQWGSVTSGQETQYF. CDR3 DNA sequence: TGTGCCAGCAGCCAGTGGGGGAGTGTGACTAGCGGTCAAGAGACCCAGTACTTC.

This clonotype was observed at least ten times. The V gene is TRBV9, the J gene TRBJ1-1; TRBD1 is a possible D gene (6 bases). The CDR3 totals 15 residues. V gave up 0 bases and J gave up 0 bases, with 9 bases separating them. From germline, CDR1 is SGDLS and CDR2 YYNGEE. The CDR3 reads CASSVADRLNTEAFF. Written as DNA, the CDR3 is TGTGCCAGCAGCGTAGCGGACAGACTGAACACTGAAGCTTTCTTT.

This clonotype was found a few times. The CDR3 DNA reads as TGCAGTGCTATCCGATTCCCGGGTCCAATGAGGGCTTTCTTT. Translation gives CSAIRFPGPMRAFF. V usage is TRBV20-1 and J usage is TRBJ1-1; D remains unclear. This CDR3 region has 14 residues. Trimming took 4 bases from V and 11 from J, leaving 23 bases between them. Germline values: CDR1 DFQATT, CDR2 SNEGSKA (reference sequence).

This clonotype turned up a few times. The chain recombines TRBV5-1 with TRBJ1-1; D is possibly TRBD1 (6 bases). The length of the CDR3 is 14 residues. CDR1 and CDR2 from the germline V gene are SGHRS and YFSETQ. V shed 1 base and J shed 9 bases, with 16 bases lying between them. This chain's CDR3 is CASSLTLGQPKAFF. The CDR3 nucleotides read TGCGCCAGCAGCTTGACTCTCGGACAGCCGAAAGCTTTCTTT.

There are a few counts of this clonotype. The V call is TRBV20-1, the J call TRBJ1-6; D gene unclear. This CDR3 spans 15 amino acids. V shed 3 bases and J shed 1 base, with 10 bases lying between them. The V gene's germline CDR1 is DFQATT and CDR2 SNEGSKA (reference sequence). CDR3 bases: TGCAGTGCTAGCACTACGGGATCCTATAATTCACCCCTCCACTTT. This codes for CSASTTGSYNSPLHF.

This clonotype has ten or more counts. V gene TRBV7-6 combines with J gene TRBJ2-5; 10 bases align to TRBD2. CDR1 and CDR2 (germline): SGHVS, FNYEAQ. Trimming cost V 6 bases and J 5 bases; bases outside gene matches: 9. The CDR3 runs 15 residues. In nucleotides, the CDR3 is TGTGCCAGCAGGCGTTCTAGCGGGGGTGCGGAGACCCAGTACTTC. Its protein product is CASRRSSGGAETQYF.

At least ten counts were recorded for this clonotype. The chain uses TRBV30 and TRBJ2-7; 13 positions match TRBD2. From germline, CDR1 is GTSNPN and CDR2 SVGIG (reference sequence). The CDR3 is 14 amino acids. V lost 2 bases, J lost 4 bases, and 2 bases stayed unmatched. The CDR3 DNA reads TGTGCCTGGAGTCCGACTAGCGGGAGGTACGAGCAGTACTTC. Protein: CAWSPTSGRYEQYF.

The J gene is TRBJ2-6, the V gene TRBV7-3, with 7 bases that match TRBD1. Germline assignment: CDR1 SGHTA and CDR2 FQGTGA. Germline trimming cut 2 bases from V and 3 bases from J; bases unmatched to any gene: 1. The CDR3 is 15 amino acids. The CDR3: CASSLQGVGANVLTF. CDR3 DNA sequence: TGTGCCAGCAGCTTACAGGGGGTTGGGGCCAACGTCCTGACTTTC.

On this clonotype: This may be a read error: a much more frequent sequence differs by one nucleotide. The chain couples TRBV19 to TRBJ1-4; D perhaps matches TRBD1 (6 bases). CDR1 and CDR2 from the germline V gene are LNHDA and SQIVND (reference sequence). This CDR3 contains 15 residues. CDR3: CVSSPRRGANEKLFF. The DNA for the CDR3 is TGTGTCAGTAGCCCTAGAAGGGGGGCTAATGAAAAACTGTTTTTT.

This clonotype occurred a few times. The CDR3 region has the DNA TGTGCCAGCAGTTTACCTCCGATCGGGACAGATAATCAGCCCCAGCATTTT. The encoded protein is CASSLPPIGTDNQPQHF. The chain recombines TRBV12-3 or TRBV12-4 with TRBJ1-5, with 7 nucleotides matching TRBD1. The CDR3 sequence is 17 residues long. V shed 2 bases and J 4 bases; nucleotides not matched to a gene: 11.

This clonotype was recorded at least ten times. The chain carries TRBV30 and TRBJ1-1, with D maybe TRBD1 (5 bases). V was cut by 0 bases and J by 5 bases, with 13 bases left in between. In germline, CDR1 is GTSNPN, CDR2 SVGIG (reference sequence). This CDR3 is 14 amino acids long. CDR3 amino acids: CAWSVDNRGTEAFF. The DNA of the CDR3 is TGTGCCTGGAGTGTTGATAATAGGGGAACTGAAGCTTTCTTT.

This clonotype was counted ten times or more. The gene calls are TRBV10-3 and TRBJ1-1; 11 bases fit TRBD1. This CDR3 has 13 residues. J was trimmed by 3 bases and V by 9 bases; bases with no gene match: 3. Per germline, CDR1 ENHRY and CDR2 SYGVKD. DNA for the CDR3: TGTGCCATGAGGGGACAGGGGGACACTGAAGCTTTCTTT. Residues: CAMRGQGDTEAFF.